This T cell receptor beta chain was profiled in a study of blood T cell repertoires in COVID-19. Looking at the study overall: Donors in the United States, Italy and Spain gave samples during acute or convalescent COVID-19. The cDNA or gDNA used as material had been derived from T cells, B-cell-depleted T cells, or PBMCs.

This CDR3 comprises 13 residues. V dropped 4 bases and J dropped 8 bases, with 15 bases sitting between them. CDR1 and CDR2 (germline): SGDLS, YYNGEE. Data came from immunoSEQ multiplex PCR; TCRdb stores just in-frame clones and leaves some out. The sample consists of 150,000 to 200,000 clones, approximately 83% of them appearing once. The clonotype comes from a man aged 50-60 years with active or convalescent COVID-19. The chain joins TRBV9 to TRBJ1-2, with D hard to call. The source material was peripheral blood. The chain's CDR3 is CASSSPGLYGYTF. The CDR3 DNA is TGTGCCAGCAGCTCCCCCGGTCTCTACGGCTACACCTTC.